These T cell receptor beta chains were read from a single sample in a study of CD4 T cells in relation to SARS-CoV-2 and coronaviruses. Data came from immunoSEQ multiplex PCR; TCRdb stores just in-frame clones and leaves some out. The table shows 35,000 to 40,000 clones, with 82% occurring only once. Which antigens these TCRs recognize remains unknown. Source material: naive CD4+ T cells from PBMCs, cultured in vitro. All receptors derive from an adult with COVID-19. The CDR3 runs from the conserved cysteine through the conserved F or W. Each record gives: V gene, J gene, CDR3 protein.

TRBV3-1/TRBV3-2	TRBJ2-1	CASSSRGGGSSYNEQFF
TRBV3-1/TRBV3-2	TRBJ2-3	CASTLMGGNDTQYF
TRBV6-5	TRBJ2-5	CASTTGGAGKETQYF
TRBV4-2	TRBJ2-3	CASSTRPGDTQYF
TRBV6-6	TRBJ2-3	CASSYVDSTDTQYF
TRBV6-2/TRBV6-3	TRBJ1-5	CASSYPGQPQHF
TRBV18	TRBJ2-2	CASPTRLSNTGELFF
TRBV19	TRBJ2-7	CASSAAGTPNYEQYF
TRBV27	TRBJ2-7	CASSRERSSYEQYF
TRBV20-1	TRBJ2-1	CSASNLAGGDSNEQFF
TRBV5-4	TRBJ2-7	CASSLGGGREQYF
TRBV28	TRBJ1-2	CASTIQGANYGYTF
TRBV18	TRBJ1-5	CASSPIRVPSNQPQHF
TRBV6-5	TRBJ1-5	CASSPEGDQPQHF
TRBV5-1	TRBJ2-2	CASSLVLAGTGELFF
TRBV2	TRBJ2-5	CASSGEETQYF
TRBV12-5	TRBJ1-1	CASGLVRSLNTEAFF
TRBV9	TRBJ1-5	CASSERQGSQPQHF
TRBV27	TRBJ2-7	CASSLGRGSYEQYF
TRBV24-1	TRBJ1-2	CATSDTKGSGYTF
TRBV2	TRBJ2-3	CAYIAASTDTQYF
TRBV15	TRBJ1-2	CATRQTAYYGYTF
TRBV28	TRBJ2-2	CASSLDRWGEVTGELFF
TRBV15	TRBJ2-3	CATKGGADTQYF
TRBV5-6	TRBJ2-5	CASSLGGLKETQYF
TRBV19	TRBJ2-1	CASSIRAGQGLIEQFF
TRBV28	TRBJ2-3	CASSSGLFTDTQYF
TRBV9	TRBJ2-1	CASSVASAGYEQFF
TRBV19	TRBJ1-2	CASNYRGDYGYTF
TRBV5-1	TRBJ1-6	CASSQTTGNDSPLHF
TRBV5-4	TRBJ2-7	CASSSKASGFAYEQYF
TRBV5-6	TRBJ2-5	CASSLFLGSGRGETQYF
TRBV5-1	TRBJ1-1	CASSLNGAGTEAFF
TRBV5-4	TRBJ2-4	CASSSWTVAKNIQYF
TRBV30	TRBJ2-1	CAWRSSGRYNEQFF
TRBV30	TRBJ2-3	CAWDSSPGVREGSGTDTQYF
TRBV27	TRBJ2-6	CASSLKGSGANVLTF
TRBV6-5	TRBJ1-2	CASSSEGRANYGYTF
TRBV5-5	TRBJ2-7	CASSLTGQETYEQYF
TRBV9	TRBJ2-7	CASSVGIYDYEQYF
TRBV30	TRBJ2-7	CAWSVLGTAEQYF
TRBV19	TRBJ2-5	CASSTDRTAGTETQYF
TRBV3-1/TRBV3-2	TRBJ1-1	CASTLYGGGTEAFF
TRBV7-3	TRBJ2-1	CASSSPENSEQFF
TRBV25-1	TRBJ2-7	CASRRGVEQYF
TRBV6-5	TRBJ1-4	CASSSRGLGEKLFF
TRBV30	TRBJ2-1	CAWSRKTNEQFF
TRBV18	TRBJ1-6	CASSPYNSPLHF
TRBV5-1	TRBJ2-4	CASSFLLGAGNIQYF
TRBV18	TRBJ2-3	CASSRTSSADTQYF
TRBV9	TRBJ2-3	CASSPQTATSTDTQYF
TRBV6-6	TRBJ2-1	CASSFRQGPHNEQFF